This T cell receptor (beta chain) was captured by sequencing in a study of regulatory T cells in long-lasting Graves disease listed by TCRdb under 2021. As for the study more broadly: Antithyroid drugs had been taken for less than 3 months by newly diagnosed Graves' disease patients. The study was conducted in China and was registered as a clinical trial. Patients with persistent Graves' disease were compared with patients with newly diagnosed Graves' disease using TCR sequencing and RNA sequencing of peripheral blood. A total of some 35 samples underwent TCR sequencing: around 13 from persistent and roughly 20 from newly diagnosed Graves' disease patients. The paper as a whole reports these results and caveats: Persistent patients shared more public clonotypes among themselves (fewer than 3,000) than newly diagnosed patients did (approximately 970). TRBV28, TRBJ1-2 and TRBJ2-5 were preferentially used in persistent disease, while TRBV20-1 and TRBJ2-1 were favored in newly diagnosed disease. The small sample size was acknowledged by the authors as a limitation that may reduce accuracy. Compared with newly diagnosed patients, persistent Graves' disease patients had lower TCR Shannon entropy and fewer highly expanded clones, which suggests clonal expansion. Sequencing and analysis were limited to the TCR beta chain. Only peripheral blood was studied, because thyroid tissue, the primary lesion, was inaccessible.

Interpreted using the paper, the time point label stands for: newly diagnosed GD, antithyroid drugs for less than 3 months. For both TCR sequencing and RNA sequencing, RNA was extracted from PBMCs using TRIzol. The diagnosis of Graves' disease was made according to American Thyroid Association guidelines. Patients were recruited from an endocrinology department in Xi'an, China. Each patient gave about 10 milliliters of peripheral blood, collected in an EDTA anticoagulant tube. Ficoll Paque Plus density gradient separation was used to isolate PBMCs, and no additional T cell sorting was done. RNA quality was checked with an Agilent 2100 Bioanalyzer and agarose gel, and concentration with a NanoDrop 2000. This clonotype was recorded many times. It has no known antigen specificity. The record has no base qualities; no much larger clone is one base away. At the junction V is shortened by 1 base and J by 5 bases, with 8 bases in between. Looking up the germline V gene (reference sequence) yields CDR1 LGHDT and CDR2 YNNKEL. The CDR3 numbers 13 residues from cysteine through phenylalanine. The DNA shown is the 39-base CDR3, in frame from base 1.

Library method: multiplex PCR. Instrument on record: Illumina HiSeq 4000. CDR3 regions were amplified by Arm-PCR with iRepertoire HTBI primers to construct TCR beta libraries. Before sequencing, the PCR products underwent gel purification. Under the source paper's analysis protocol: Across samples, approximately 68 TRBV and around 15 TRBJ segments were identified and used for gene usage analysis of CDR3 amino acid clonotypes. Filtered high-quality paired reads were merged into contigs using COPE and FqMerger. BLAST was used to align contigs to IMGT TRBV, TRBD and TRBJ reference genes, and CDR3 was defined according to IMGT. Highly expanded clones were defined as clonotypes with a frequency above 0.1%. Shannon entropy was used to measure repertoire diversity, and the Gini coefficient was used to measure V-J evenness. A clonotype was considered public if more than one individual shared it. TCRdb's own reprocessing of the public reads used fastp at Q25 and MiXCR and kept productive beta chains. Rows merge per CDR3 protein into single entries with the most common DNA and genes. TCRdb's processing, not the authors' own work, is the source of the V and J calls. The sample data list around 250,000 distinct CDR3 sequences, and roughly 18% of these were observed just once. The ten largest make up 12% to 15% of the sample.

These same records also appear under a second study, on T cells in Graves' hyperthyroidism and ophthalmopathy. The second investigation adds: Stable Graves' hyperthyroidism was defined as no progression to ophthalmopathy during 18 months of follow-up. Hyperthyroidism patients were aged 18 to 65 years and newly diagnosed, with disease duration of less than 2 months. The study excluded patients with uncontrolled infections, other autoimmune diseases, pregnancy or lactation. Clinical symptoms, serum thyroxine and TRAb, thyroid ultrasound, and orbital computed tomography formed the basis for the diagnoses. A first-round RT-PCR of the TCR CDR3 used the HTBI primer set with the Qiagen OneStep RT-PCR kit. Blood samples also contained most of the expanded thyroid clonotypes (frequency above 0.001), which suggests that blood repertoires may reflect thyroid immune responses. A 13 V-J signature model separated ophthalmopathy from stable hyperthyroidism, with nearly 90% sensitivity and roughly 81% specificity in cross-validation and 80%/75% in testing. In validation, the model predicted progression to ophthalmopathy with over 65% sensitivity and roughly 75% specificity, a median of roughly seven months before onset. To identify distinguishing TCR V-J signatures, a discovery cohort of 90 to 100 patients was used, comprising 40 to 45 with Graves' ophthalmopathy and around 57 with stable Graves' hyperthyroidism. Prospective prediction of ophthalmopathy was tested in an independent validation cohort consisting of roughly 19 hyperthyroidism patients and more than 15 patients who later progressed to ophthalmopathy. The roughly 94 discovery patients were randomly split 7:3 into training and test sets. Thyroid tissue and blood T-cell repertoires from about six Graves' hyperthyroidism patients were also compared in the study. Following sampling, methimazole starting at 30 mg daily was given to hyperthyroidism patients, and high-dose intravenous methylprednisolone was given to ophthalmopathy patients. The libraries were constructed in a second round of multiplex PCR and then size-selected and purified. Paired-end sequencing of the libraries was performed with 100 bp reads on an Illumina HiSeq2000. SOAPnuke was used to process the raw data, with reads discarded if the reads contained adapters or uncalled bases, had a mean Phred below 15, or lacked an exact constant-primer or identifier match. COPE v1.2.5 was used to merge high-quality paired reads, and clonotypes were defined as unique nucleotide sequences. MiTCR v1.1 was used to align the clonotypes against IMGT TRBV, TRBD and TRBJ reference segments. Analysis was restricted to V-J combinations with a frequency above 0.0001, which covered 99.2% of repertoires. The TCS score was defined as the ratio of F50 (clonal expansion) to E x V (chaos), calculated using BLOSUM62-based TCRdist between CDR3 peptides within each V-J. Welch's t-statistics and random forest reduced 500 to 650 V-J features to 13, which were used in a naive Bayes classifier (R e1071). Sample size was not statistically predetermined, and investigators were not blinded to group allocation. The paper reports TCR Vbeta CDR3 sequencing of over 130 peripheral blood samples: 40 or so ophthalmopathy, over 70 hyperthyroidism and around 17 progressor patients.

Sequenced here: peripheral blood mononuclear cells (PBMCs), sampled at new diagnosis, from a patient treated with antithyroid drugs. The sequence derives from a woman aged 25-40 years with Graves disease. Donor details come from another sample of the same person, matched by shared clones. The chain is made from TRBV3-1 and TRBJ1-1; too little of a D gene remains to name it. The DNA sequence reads TGTGCCAGCAGCCAAGGCGGTGAAACTGAAGCTTTCTTT. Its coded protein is CASSQGGETEAFF.